The rows below give T cell receptor beta chains drawn from one sample of a study of blood T cell repertoires in COVID-19. Repertoires were generated with immunoSEQ multiplex PCR, while TCRdb's copy carries only in-frame clones and drops some. Counted here are about 260,000 clones, around 82% occurring once; the ten biggest clones make up roughly 8.6%. The sequenced material came from peripheral blood. Source of these receptors: a human donor in a cohort sampled during active COVID-19. The CDR3 runs from the conserved cysteine through the conserved F or W. A D gene is named only where the DNA matches it firmly. Size is stated for part of the rows, as once, few or many counts, or as a class when the clone is expanded.

>TRBV18|TRBD1|-|TRBJ2-7
CASSPPDRVRNEQYF
TGTGCCAGCTCACCACCAGACAGGGTCAGGAACGAGCAGTACTTC
>TRBV7-2|TRBD1|-|TRBJ2-1
CASSGQGTGGLNEQFF
TGTGCCAGCAGCGGACAGGGGACAGGGGGTTTAAATGAGCAGTTCTTC
>TRBV6-6|-|-|TRBJ2-2
CASVSQGYGELFF
TGTGCCAGCGTTTCCCAGGGGTACGGGGAGCTGTTTTTT
>TRBV10-2|-|-|TRBJ2-7
CASSVLAEQYF
TGCGCCAGCAGCGTACTCGCGGAGCAGTACTTC
>TRBV28|TRBD1|-|TRBJ2-7
CASSPSRDRGYEQYF
TGTGCCAGCAGCCCCTCCCGGGACAGGGGCTACGAGCAGTACTTC
>TRBV13|-|-|TRBJ2-1
CASSLVGAGGNEQFF
TGTGCCAGCAGCCTGGTCGGGGCTGGGGGGAATGAGCAGTTCTTC
>TRBV19|-|-|TRBJ1-2
CASSEGGYGYTF
TGTGCCAGTAGTGAGGGCGGCTATGGCTACACCTTC
>TRBV3-1/TRBV3-2|-|-|TRBJ2-1
CASSYEQGARANEQFF
TGTGCCAGCAGCTACGAACAGGGAGCCCGAGCTAATGAGCAGTTCTTC
>TRBV5-1|-|-|TRBJ1-2
CASSLANSVDGYTF
TGCGCCAGCAGCTTGGCCAACTCGGTAGATGGCTACACCTTC
>TRBV5-4|-|-|TRBJ1-2
CASSLGQGYGYGYTF
TGTGCCAGCAGCTTGGGTCAGGGGTACGGCTATGGCTACACCTTC
>TRBV7-6|-|-|TRBJ1-3
CASSLASVQSFSGNTIYF
TGTGCCAGCAGCTTAGCGTCTGTACAGTCCTTCTCTGGAAACACCATATATTTT
>TRBV7-8|-|few|TRBJ1-2
CASSSYRVRRGGYTF
TGTGCCAGCAGCTCGTACAGGGTACGACGGGGTGGCTACACCTTC
>TRBV11-2|TRBD2|-|TRBJ2-7
CASSLSSAGSLYEQYF
TGTGCCAGCAGCTTAAGCTCAGCGGGATCGCTCTACGAGCAGTACTTC
>TRBV2|TRBD2|-|TRBJ2-1
CASRRAGGIGYNEQFF
TGTGCCAGCAGACGAGCGGGAGGGATCGGTTACAATGAGCAGTTCTTC
>TRBV5-1|TRBD1|-|TRBJ2-5
CASSFRGSQETQYF
TGCGCCAGCAGCTTCAGGGGGTCACAAGAGACCCAGTACTTC
>TRBV2|-|-|TRBJ2-1
CATQMGGLYNEQFF
TGTGCCACCCAAATGGGGGGGCTCTACAATGAGCAGTTCTTC
>TRBV19|-|-|TRBJ2-5
CASSMYLGRKGETQYF
TGTGCCAGTAGTATGTATCTGGGGCGAAAAGGAGAGACCCAGTACTTC
>TRBV12-1|-|-|TRBJ1-3
CASIRGGCGNTIYF
TGTGCCAGCATTAGGGGGGGCTGCGGAAACACCATATATTTT
>TRBV13|-|-|TRBJ1-1
CASSLEGETGNTEAFF
TGTGCCAGCAGCTTAGAAGGGGAAACTGGGAACACTGAAGCTTTCTTT
>TRBV2|-|-|TRBJ2-2
CASSTRGNTGELFF
TGTGCCAGCAGTACAAGGGGGAACACCGGGGAGCTGTTTTTT
>TRBV11-3|-|-|TRBJ2-5
CASSRDSSQETQYF
TGTGCCAGCAGCAGAGACAGCTCCCAAGAGACCCAGTACTTC